The subject of this entry is one TCR beta chain. CDR1 is SNHLY and CDR2 is FYNNEI in the germline V gene. V was clipped by 4 bases and J by 4 bases; unmatched bases: 4. The CDR3 has 16 residues. The data originate from a study of cytomegalovirus exposure and HLA in healthy donors. PCR was performed using 60 Vbeta and 13 Jbeta primers. Using immunoSEQ multiplex PCR, the repertoire was profiled, and TCRdb retains in-frame clones only, with some absent. The sample has roughly 120,000 clones, 9% to 10% seen once. This TCR derives from a man aged 30 to 45 in good health and CMV-seronegative. The chain employs TRBV2 and TRBJ2-3; TRBD2 matches at 14 bases. The specimen sequenced was PBMCs. This CDR3 is CASSGGLAGAADTQYF. The CDR3 DNA reads as TGTGCCAGCAGTGGGGGACTAGCGGGAGCGGCAGATACGCAGTATTTT.